This TCR beta chain was obtained from a study of beta chain features in type 1 diabetes. Expressed TCRB transcripts got sequenced, as all isolated RNA was reverse transcribed. Profiled with immunoSEQ multiplex PCR; TCRdb holds only in-frame clones, not every one. Seen here are under 250,000 clones, approximately 14% observed once, and the top ten hold 0.026%. The CDR3 sequence is 17 residues long. V was pared by 2 bases and J by 3 bases, with 7 bases of the junction left unmatched. Per germline, CDR1 KGHSH and CDR2 LQKENI. The TCR was taken from a middle-aged woman in good health. Sequencing was performed on naive CD4+ T cells from blood. The chain links TRBV18 to TRBJ2-2; 9 bases line up with TRBD1. CDR3 amino acids: CASSPYRGQGYTGELFF. The CDR3 nucleotides read TGTGCCAGCTCACCATACCGGGGACAGGGTTACACCGGGGAGCTGTTTTTT.